These 25 T cell receptor beta chains share one sample of origin, sequenced in a study of fetal regulatory T cell absence and autoimmunity (dated by TCRdb to 2017 to 2019). Library preparation was by the immunoSEQ multiplex PCR assay. TCRdb took over this immuneACCESS table, retaining in-frame rearrangements with V and J assigned. Such tables are incomplete; in checked studies, under half of the missing clones stem from an unresolved V gene, and the remainder is unexplained. This sample has approximately 49,000 clones in its table, and about 86% of those were observed once. Around 0.43% of the sample rests with the top ten. Sequencing was carried out using cord blood. The receptor source for this set is a newborn boy with IPEX syndrome.

The CDR3 region has the DNA TGTGCCTGGAGTGTAGGAGCGGGGGGTCAAGAGACCCAGTACTTC. Its protein is CAWSVGAGGQETQYF. The rearrangement links TRBV30 to TRBJ2-5; 9 bases align to TRBD2. This CDR3 has 15 amino acids. Germline CDR1 reads GTSNPN; CDR2 reads SVGIG (reference sequence). V gave up 0 bases and J gave up 2 bases; unmatched junction bases: 4.

This clone was observed a handful of times. The chain links TRBV5-1 to TRBJ2-2; 14 bases match TRBD2. This CDR3 comprises 16 residues. J was trimmed by 3 bases and V by 7 bases; bases with no gene match: 5. Germline CDR1 reads SGHRS; CDR2 reads YFSETQ. CDR3 DNA: TGCGCCAGCGGACTAGCGGGAGGAAGGGACACCGGGGAGCTGTTTTTT. It codes for CASGLAGGRDTGELFF.

J is TRBJ2-1 and V is TRBV11-3; D unresolved. Germline V gene lookup returns CDR1 SGHNT and CDR2 YENEEA. The V gene lost 0 bases and the J gene lost 7 bases, with 13 bases spanning the gap. This CDR3 region has 15 residues. CDR3 sequence reads: CASSLDPASWNEQFF. The DNA of the CDR3 is TGTGCCAGCAGCTTAGATCCGGCCTCTTGGAATGAGCAGTTCTTC.

This chain connects TRBV27 to TRBJ2-3, with TRBD1 identical over 7 bases. Germline values: CDR1 MNHEY, CDR2 SMNVEV (reference sequence). The V segment lost 5 bases and the J segment 3 bases; nucleotides outside the gene matches: 11. The CDR3 is 16 residues long. The CDR3 nucleotides read TGTGCCAGCAGTCAAACCCCAGGGGGTGGTACAGATACGCAGTATTTT. Encoded protein: CASSQTPGGGTDTQYF.

This clone was seen more than once but under ten times. V is TRBV4-1 and J is TRBJ2-1; 9 nucleotides align to TRBD2. The CDR3 extends over 16 amino acids. The V gene end was trimmed by 4 bases and the J gene end by 2 bases; junction bases not matched to a gene: 6. Germline loops: CDR1 MGHRA, CDR2 YSYEKL. CDR3 amino acids: CASSPQIAGAYNEQFF. The CDR3 DNA reads as TGCGCCAGCAGCCCTCAAATAGCGGGGGCCTACAATGAGCAGTTCTTC.

This clone is a singleton in its sample. The V gene is TRBV7-2, the J gene TRBJ2-5; 8 bases line up with TRBD2. CDR1 and CDR2 (germline): SGHTA, FQGNSA. This CDR3 has 14 amino acids. V was pared by 2 bases and J by 4 bases, with 3 bases of the junction left unmatched. CDR3 loop: CASSLLAGSETQYF. The CDR3 DNA reads as TGTGCCAGCAGCTTACTAGCGGGCTCAGAGACCCAGTACTTC.

The rearrangement uses TRBV6-1 and TRBJ1-1; a weak D match, TRBD1 (6 bases). The germline V gene has CDR1 MNHNS and CDR2 SASEGT. The CDR3 has 17 amino acids. V lost 0 bases and J 0 bases, leaving 14 bases between the germline ends. Here the CDR3 DNA reads TGTGCCAGCAGTGAAGCCCACCACAGGGAGGTGAACACTGAAGCTTTCTTT. Protein sequence: CASSEAHHREVNTEAFF.

The chain uses TRBV6-6 and TRBJ1-2; D ambiguous. CDR3 length equals 11 residues. V was clipped by 10 bases and J by 8 bases, with 14 bases between them. Germline lookup yields CDR1 MNHNY and CDR2 SVGAGI (reference sequence). The DNA for the CDR3 is TGTGCCACTCGTTTAACCAGGGGCTACACCTTC. This translates into CATRLTRGYTF.

In this sample, this clone turned up once. The V and J genes are TRBV9 and TRBJ2-7; D is perhaps TRBD1 or TRBD2 (5 bases each). The CDR3 covers 14 residues. The germline V gene has CDR1 SGDLS and CDR2 YYNGEE. Trimming cost V 4 bases and J 0 bases, with 11 bases left between them. CDR3: CASSPGTFSYEQYF. The CDR3 DNA is TGTGCCAGCAGCCCTGGGACGTTCTCCTACGAGCAGTACTTC.

This clone was detected only once. The V call is TRBV20-1, the J call TRBJ1-2; D possibly corresponds to TRBD1 (6 bases). The CDR3 is 11 residues long. Germline CDR1 and CDR2: DFQATT and SNEGSKA (reference sequence). V dropped 4 bases and J dropped 3 bases, with 6 bases sitting between them. The CDR3 DNA is TGCAGTGCTACAGGGGACTATGGCTACACCTTC. The encoded protein is CSATGDYGYTF.

This chain connects TRBV7-9 to TRBJ2-3, with TRBD2 matching 10 bases. The CDR3 is made up of 16 amino acids. Losses at the gene ends were 5 bases for V and 4 bases for J; bases not matched to a gene: 9. Germline V gene data show CDR1 as SEHNR and CDR2 as FQNEAQ (reference sequence). The CDR3 sequence: CASSPTRLAGADTQYF. The CDR3 coding sequence is TGTGCCAGCAGCCCCACCCGGCTAGCGGGAGCAGATACGCAGTATTTT.

This clone has more than one count but fewer than ten. V gene TRBV5-5 combines with J gene TRBJ2-3, with D possibly being TRBD1 or TRBD2 (6 bases each). Trimming removed 9 bases from V and 1 base from J, with 12 bases in between. This CDR3 has 13 residues. Germline assignment: CDR1 SGHKS and CDR2 YYEKEE (reference sequence). CDR3 coding DNA: TGTGCCACTCCGGGGGCTCGCACAGATACGCAGTATTTT. It is translated as CATPGARTDTQYF.

The V call is TRBV7-2, the J call TRBJ1-1; TRBD1 aligns across 7 bases. The J segment lost 0 bases and the V segment lost 5 bases, leaving 0 bases of the junction unmatched. Germline assignment: CDR1 SGHTA and CDR2 FQGNSA. The CDR3 spans 13 residues. The CDR3 spells CASSDRVNTEAFF. As DNA, the CDR3 is TGTGCCAGCAGCGACAGGGTGAACACTGAAGCTTTCTTT.

V gene TRBV15 combines with J gene TRBJ2-3; 14 bases are a match to TRBD2. CDR1 LNHNV and CDR2 YYDKDF come from the germline V gene (reference sequence). CDR3 size: 17 residues. With 6 bases clipped from V and 2 bases from J, the junction kept 7 bases outside the gene matches. The CDR3 DNA reads as TGTGCCACCAGTTATAGACTAGCGGGAGGGATCACAGATACGCAGTATTTT. It yields the protein CATSYRLAGGITDTQYF.

This chain connects TRBV10-3 to TRBJ2-3; 10 nucleotides align to TRBD2. Trimming at V came to 4 bases and at J to 6 bases, leaving 1 base not matched to a gene. The CDR3 runs 13 residues. Germline CDR1 is ENHRY and CDR2 is SYGVKD. The CDR3, as DNA: TGTGCCATCAGTGTGACTAGCGGGGATACGCAGTATTTT. This translates into CAISVTSGDTQYF.

This chain joins TRBV27 and TRBJ1-4, with 8 bases that match TRBD1. Germline V gene lookup returns CDR1 MNHEY and CDR2 SMNVEV (reference sequence). J lost 11 bases, V lost 2 bases, and 4 bases had no gene match. The CDR3 runs to 13 residues. The CDR3 here is CASSLRYRGKLFF. The DNA of the CDR3 is TGTGCCAGCAGTTTACGGTACAGGGGGAAACTGTTTTTT. Full variable domain (missing parts from reference TRBV27 and TRBJ1-4): EAQVTQNPRYLITVTGKKLTVTCSQNMNHEYMSWYRQDPGLGLRQIYYSMNVEVTDKGDVPEGYKVSRKEKRNFPLILESPSPNQTSLYFCASSLRYRGKLFFGSGTQLSVL.

The chain recombines TRBV11-2 with TRBJ2-6; 8 bases match TRBD2. The CDR3 is 17 residues long. Germline V gene lookup returns CDR1 SGHAT and CDR2 FQNNGV. With V trimmed by 7 bases and J by 3 bases, 11 bases remained unmatched. The CDR3 spells CASIIGGALGGANVLTF. CDR3 bases: TGTGCCAGCATCATCGGGGGGGCCCTTGGTGGGGCCAACGTCCTGACTTTC.

The chain has TRBV5-5 and TRBJ1-4; D is undetermined. The CDR3 has 13 amino acids. CDR1 is SGHKS and CDR2 is YYEKEE in the germline V gene (reference sequence). V was clipped by 2 bases and J by 8 bases, with 10 bases between them. In nucleotides, the CDR3 is TGTGCCAGCAGCTTAGGACCCACGGAAAAACTGTTTTTT. This sequence encodes CASSLGPTEKLFF.

V gene TRBV5-1 combines with J gene TRBJ2-3; 9 positions match TRBD2. J gave up 1 base and V 4 bases, and 4 bases lay outside the gene matches. Germline assignment: CDR1 SGHRS and CDR2 YFSETQ. The CDR3 runs 15 residues. The CDR3 region has the DNA TGCGCCAGCAGCAAATGGACTAGCGGCACAGATACGCAGTATTTT. Translating gives CASSKWTSGTDTQYF.

This chain joins TRBV6-1 and TRBJ2-7; 8 bases are a match to TRBD1. The germline CDR1 and CDR2 sequences are MNHNS and SASEGT. V shed 6 bases and J 3 bases; nucleotides not matched to a gene: 10. The CDR3 covers 15 residues. CDR3 sequence reads: CASRPDRGEYYEQYF. Written as DNA, the CDR3 is TGTGCCAGCAGGCCAGACAGGGGAGAATACTACGAGCAGTACTTC.

The chain is built from TRBV19 and TRBJ2-1; 7 nucleotides match TRBD2. Germline V lookup: CDR1 LNHDA, CDR2 SQIVND (reference sequence). The CDR3 consists of 15 residues. Germline trimming cut 3 bases from V and 0 bases from J; bases unmatched to any gene: 2. This CDR3 reads CASSMGGSSYNEQFF. CDR3 DNA sequence: TGTGCCAGTAGTATGGGCGGGAGCTCCTACAATGAGCAGTTCTTC.

The V call is TRBV27, the J call TRBJ1-1, with a possible D match to TRBD1 (5 bases). Trimming cost V 4 bases and J 6 bases, with 18 bases left between them. The CDR3 totals 15 residues. Germline CDR1 MNHEY, CDR2 SMNVEV (reference sequence). CDR3 sequence: CASSYLGGVGSEAFF. CDR3 bases: TGTGCCAGCAGTTATCTCGGGGGGGTTGGCTCTGAAGCTTTCTTT.

This clone has just one count. The rearrangement links TRBV7-2 to TRBJ2-7; D unresolved. The length of the CDR3 is 13 residues. Trimming stripped 5 bases from V and 9 bases from J, with 17 bases between. The germline V gene encodes CDR1 SGHTA and CDR2 FQGNSA. CDR3 nucleotide sequence: TGTGCCAGCAGCCTCCTGACCAGTCGTAGGCAGTACTTC. Translation: CASSLLTSRRQYF.

This chain connects TRBV6-5 to TRBJ1-4; 8 bases fit TRBD1. The CDR3 loop spans 13 amino acids. J was trimmed by 15 bases and V by 5 bases; bases with no gene match: 11. The germline V gene has CDR1 MNHEY and CDR2 SVGAGI. The chain's CDR3 is CASSQTRTGRVFF. The DNA of the CDR3 is TGTGCCAGCAGTCAAACCCGGACAGGGAGAGTGTTTTTT.

The chain carries TRBV7-2 and TRBJ2-3; D not resolved. Germline-derived CDR1 and CDR2 are SGHTA and FQGNSA. The V end lost 2 bases, the J end lost 4 bases, and 7 bases lay between the germline ends. This CDR3 has 13 residues. The CDR3 DNA reads as TGTGCCAGCAGCTTATTCGCCTCAGATACGCAGTATTTT. Translated: CASSLFASDTQYF.